The 5 T cell receptor beta chains presented below share a single source sample, sequenced in a study of memory CD4+ T cells and cytomegalovirus serostatus (dated by TCRdb to about 2019). Libraries were built with the immunoSEQ multiplex PCR assay. Held by TCRdb, this immuneACCESS table contains in-frame sequences only and omits some clones. Under half of the omission traces to an unresolved V gene where checked; the cause of the rest is unknown. For this sample the table gives about 50,000 clones, of which about four fifths were detected only once. In total, the top ten clones hold around 0.63% of the sample. Single viable CD3+CD4+CD8-CD45RO+ cells were sorted as memory CD4+ T cells on a FACSAria II. The sequencing sample was made of memory CD4+ T cells from blood. The receptors come from an adult in good health and CMV-seronegative.

The J gene is TRBJ1-1, the V gene TRBV10-3, with TRBD1 matching 8 bases. The junction had 4 bases not matched to a gene; V was cut back by 6 bases and J by 1 base. The germline CDR1 and CDR2 sequences are ENHRY and SYGVKD. CDR3 length: 14 residues. In nucleotides, the CDR3 is TGTGCCATCAGGGGGGGACAGGCGAACACTGAAGCTTTCTTT. This translates into CAIRGGQANTEAFF.

The chain carries TRBV27 and TRBJ2-7, with 12 bases identical to TRBD2. The CDR3 has 16 residues. Germline trimming cut 7 bases from V and 5 bases from J; bases unmatched to any gene: 12. Germline V gene lookup returns CDR1 MNHEY and CDR2 SMNVEV (reference sequence). The CDR3 spells CASKELAGGRTHEQYF. The CDR3 DNA follows: TGTGCCAGCAAGGAGCTAGCGGGGGGGCGGACCCACGAGCAGTACTTC.

The chain is built from TRBV5-1 and TRBJ2-2, with 9 bases matching TRBD1. Germline V gene data show CDR1 as SGHRS and CDR2 as YFSETQ. The CDR3 runs to 14 residues. The trim removed 7 bases at V and 6 bases at J, leaving 7 bases unmatched. The CDR3 region is CASESGTGSGELFF. CDR3 nucleotides: TGCGCCAGCGAATCCGGGACAGGGTCCGGGGAGCTGTTTTTT. Full variable domain (rest looked up from reference TRBV5-1 and TRBJ2-2): KAGVTQTPRYLIKTRGQQVTLSCSPISGHRSVSWYQQTPGQGLQFLFEYFSETQRNKGNFPGRFSGRQFSNSRSEMNVSTLELGDSALYLCASESGTGSGELFFGEGSRLTVL.

The chain joins TRBV7-2 to TRBJ2-7, with 8 bases identical to TRBD1. V shed 5 bases, J shed 4 bases, and the junction held 7 bases outside the gene matches. Looked up from germline, CDR1 is SGHTA and CDR2 is FQGNSA. The CDR3 sequence is 14 residues long. In DNA form, the CDR3 reads TGTGCCAGCAGCCGGACAGGGTCATCTTACGAGCAGTACTTC. Amino acid sequence: CASSRTGSSYEQYF.

The chain links TRBV29-1 to TRBJ2-7, with TRBD2 identical over 9 bases. J was trimmed by 6 bases and V by 6 bases; bases with no gene match: 3. Germline CDR1 and CDR2: SQVTM and ANQGSEA. This CDR3 has 11 amino acids. The CDR3 region has the DNA TGCAGCGTCTATAGCGGGGGCGAGCAGTACTTC. Protein sequence: CSVYSGGEQYF.